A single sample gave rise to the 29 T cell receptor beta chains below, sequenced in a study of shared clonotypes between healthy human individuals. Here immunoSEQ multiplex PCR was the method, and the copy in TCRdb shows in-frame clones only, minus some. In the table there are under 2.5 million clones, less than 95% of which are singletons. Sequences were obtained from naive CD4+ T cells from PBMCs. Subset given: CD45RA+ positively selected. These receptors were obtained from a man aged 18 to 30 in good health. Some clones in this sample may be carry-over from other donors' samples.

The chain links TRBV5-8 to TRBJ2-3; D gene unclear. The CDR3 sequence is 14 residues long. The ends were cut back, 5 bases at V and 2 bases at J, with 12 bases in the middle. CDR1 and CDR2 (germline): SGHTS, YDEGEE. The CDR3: CASSPPGHTDTQYF. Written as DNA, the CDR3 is TGTGCCAGCAGTCCGCCGGGTCACACAGATACGCAGTATTTT. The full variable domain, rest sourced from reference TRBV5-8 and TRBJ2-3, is EAGVTQSPTHLIKTRGQQATLRCSPISGHTSVYWYQQALGLGLQFLLWYDEGEERNRGNFPPRFSGRQFPNYSSELNVNALELEDSALYLCASSPPGHTDTQYFGPGTRLTVL.

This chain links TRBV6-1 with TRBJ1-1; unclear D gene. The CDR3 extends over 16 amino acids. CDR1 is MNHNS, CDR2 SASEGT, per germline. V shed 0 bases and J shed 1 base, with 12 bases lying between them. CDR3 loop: CASSEAVGFSNTEAFF. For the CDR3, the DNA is TGTGCCAGCAGTGAAGCGGTTGGCTTCTCGAACACTGAAGCTTTCTTT.

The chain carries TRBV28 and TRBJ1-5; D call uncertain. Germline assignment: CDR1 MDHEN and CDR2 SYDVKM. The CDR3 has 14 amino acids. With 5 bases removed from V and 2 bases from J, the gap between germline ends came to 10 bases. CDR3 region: CASSRPQGNQPQHF. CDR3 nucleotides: TGTGCCAGCAGTCGACCACAAGGCAATCAGCCCCAGCATTTT.

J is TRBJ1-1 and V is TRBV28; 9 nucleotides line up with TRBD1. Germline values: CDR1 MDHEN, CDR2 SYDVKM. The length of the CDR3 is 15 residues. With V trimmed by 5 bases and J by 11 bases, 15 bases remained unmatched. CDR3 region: CASSAQGQGLPGAFF. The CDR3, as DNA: TGTGCCAGCAGTGCTCAGGGACAGGGCCTCCCTGGGGCTTTCTTT.

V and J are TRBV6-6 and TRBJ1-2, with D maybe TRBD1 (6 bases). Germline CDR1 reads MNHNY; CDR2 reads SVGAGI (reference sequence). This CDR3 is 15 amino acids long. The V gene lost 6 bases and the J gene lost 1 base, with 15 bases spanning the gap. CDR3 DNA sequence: TGTGCCAGCAGCCCCCGAGGACAGATTAACTATGGCTACACCTTC. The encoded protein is CASSPRGQINYGYTF.

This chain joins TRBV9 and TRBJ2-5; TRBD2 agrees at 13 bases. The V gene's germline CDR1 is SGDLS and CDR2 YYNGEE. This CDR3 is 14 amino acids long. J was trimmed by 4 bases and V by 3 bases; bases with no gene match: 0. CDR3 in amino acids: CASSGLAGGETQYF. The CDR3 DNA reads TGTGCCAGCAGCGGACTAGCGGGAGGAGAGACCCAGTACTTC.

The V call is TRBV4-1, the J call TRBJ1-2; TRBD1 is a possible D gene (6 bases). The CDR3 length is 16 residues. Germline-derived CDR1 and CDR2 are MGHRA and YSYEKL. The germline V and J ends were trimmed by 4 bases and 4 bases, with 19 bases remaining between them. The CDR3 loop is CASSRPGGGSSYGYTF. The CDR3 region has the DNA TGCGCCAGCAGCCGGCCCGGCGGGGGCTCTAGCTATGGCTACACCTTC.

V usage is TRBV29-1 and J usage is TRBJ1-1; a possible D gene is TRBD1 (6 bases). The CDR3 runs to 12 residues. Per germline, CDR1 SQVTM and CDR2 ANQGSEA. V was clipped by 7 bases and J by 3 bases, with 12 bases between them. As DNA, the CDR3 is TGCAGCGCCAGAACAGGGTACACTGAAGCTTTCTTT. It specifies CSARTGYTEAFF. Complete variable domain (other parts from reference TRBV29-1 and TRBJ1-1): SAVISQKPSRDICQRGTSLTIQCQVDSQVTMMFWYRQQPGQSLTLIATANQGSEATYESGFVIDKFPISRPNLTFSTLTVSNMSPEDSSIYLCSARTGYTEAFFGQGTRLTVV.

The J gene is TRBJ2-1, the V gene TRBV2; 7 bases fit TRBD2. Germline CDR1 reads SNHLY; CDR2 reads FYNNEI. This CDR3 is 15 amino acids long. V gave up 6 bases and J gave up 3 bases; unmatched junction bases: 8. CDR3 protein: CASRSRGEGYNEQFF. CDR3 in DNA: TGTGCCAGCAGATCCCGGGGGGAGGGCTACAATGAGCAGTTCTTC.

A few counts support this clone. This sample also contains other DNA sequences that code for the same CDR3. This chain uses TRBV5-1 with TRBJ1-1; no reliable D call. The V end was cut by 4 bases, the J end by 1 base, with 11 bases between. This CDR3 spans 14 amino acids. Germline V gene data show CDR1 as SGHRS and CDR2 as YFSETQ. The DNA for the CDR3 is TGCGCCAGCAGCCCCGACGGGTCGAACACTGAAGCTTTCTTT. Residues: CASSPDGSNTEAFF. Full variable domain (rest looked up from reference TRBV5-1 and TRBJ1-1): KAGVTQTPRYLIKTRGQQVTLSCSPISGHRSVSWYQQTPGQGLQFLFEYFSETQRNKGNFPGRFSGRQFSNSRSEMNVSTLELGDSALYLCASSPDGSNTEAFFGQGTRLTVV.

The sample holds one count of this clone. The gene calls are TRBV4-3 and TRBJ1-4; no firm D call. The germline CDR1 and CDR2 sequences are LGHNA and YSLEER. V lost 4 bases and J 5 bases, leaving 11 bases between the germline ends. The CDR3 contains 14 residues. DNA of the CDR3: TGCGCCAGCAGCCTAGAGGTGCGGAATGAAAAACTGTTTTTT. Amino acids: CASSLEVRNEKLFF.

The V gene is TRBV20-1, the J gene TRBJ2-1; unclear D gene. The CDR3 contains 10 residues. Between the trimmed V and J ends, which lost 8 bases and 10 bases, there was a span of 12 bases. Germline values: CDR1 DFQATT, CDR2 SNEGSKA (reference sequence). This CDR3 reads CSTGVREQFF. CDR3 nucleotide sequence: TGCAGTACTGGTGTGAGGGAGCAGTTCTTC.

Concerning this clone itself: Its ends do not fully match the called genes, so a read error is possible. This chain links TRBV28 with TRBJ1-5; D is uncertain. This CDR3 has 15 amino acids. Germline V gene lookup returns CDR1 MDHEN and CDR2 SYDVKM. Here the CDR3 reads CASSPPEYSSQPQHF. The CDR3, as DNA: TGTGCCAGCAGTCCGCCAGAATATAGCAGTCAGCCCCAGCATTTT.

CDR3 DNA sequence: TGTGCCAGCAGCTTGGGACTAGCGGAACCGACCGGGGAGCTGTTTTTT. As protein: CASSLGLAEPTGELFF. The rearrangement links TRBV7-9 to TRBJ2-2; 11 bases match TRBD2. Losses at the gene ends were 3 bases for V and 5 bases for J; bases not matched to a gene: 5. The germline V gene has CDR1 SEHNR and CDR2 FQNEAQ (reference sequence). This CDR3 is 16 amino acids long.

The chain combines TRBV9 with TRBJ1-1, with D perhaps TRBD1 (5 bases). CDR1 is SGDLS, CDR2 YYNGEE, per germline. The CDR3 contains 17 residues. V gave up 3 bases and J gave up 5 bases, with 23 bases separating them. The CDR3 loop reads CASSEPGRSVHDTEAFF. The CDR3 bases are TGTGCCAGCAGCGAACCGGGACGTTCGGTTCATGATACTGAAGCTTTCTTT.

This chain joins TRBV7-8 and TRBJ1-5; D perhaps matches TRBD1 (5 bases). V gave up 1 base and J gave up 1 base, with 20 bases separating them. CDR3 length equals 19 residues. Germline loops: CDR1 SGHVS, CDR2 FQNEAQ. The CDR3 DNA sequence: TGTGCCAGCAGCTTAGTTAGATGGGGCGGGGGAATCAGCAATCAGCCCCAGCATTTT. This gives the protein CASSLVRWGGGISNQPQHF.

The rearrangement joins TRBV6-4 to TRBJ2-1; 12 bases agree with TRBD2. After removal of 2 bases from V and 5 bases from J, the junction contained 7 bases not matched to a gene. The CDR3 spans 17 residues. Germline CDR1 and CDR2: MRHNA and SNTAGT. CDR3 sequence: CASSDTMTSGGDNEQFF. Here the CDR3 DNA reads TGTGCCAGCAGTGACACCATGACTAGCGGGGGTGACAATGAGCAGTTCTTC.

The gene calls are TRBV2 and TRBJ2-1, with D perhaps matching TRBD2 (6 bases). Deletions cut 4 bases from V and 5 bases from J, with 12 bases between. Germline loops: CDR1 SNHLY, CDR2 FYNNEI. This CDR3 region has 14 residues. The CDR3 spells CASSGGLTNNEQFF. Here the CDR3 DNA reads TGTGCCAGCAGTGGTGGACTAACGAACAATGAGCAGTTCTTC.

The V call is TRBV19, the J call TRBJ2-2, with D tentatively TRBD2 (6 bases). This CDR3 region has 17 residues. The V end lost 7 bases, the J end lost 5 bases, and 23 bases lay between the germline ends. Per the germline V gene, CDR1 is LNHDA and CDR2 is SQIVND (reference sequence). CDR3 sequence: CASTPGGEQALTGELFF. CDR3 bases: TGTGCCAGTACCCCTGGAGGGGAGCAAGCATTGACCGGGGAGCTGTTTTTT.

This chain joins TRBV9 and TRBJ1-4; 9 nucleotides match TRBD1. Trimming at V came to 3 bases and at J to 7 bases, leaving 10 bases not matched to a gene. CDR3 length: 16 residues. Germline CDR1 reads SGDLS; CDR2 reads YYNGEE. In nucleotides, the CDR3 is TGTGCCAGCAGCGAAGGGCCGGGACAGGGAAGTGAAAAACTGTTTTTT. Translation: CASSEGPGQGSEKLFF.

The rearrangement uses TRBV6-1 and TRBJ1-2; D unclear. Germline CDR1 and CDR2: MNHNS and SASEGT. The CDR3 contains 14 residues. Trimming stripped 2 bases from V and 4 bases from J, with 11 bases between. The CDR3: CASSEFGQIYGYTF. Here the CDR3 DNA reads TGTGCCAGCAGTGAATTCGGCCAAATCTATGGCTACACCTTC.

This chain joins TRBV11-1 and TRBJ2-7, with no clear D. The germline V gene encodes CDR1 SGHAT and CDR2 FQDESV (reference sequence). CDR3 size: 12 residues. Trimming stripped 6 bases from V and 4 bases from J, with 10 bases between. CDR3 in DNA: TGTGCCAGCAGTTTGAACGGGTACGAGCAGTACTTC. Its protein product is CASSLNGYEQYF.

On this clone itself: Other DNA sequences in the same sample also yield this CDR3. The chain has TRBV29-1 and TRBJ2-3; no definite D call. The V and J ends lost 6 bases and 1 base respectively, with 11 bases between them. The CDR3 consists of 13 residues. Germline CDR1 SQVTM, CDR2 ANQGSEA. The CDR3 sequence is CSVPGPGTDTQYF. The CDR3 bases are TGCAGCGTCCCCGGGCCCGGCACAGATACGCAGTATTTT.

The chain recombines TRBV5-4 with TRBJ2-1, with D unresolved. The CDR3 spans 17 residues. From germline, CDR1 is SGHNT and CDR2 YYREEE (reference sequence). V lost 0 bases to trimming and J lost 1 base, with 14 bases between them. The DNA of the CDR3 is TGTGCCAGCAGCTTGGCCGGCATGGCCGATTCCTACAATGAGCAGTTCTTC. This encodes CASSLAGMADSYNEQFF.

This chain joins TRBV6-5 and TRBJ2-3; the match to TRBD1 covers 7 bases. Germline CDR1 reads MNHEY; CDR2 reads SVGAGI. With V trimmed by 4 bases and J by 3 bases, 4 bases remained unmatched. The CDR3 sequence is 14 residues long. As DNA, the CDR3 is TGTGCCAGCAGTTTGGACAGGTCAACAGATACGCAGTATTTT. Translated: CASSLDRSTDTQYF.

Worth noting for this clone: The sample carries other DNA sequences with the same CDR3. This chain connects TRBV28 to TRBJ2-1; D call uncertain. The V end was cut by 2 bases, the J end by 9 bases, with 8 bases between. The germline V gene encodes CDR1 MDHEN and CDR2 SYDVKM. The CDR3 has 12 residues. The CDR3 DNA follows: TGTGCCAGCAGTTTAGTGGTGGGTGAGCAGTTCTTC. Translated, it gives CASSLVVGEQFF.

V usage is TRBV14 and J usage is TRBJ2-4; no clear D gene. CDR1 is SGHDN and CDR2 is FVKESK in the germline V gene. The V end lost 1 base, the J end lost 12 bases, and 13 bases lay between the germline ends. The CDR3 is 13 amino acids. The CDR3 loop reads CASSQAQTSRQYF. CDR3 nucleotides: TGTGCCAGCAGCCAAGCCCAGACATCCCGTCAGTACTTC.

The CDR3 loop is CASSSTGSGSHTF. The CDR3 DNA reads as TGTGCCAGCAGTTCCACAGGGTCCGGTTCTCACACCTTC. This sequence joins TRBV28 and TRBJ1-2, with D tentatively TRBD1 (6 bases). CDR1 is MDHEN, CDR2 SYDVKM, per germline. There are 13 residues in the CDR3. V was clipped by 4 bases and J by 12 bases, with 18 bases between them.

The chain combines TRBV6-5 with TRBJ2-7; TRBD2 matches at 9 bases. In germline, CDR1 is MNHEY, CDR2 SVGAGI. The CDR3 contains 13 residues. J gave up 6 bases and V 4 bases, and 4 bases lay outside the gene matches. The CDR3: CASSLGSGGEQYF. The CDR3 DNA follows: TGTGCCAGCAGTTTAGGTAGCGGGGGCGAGCAGTACTTC.